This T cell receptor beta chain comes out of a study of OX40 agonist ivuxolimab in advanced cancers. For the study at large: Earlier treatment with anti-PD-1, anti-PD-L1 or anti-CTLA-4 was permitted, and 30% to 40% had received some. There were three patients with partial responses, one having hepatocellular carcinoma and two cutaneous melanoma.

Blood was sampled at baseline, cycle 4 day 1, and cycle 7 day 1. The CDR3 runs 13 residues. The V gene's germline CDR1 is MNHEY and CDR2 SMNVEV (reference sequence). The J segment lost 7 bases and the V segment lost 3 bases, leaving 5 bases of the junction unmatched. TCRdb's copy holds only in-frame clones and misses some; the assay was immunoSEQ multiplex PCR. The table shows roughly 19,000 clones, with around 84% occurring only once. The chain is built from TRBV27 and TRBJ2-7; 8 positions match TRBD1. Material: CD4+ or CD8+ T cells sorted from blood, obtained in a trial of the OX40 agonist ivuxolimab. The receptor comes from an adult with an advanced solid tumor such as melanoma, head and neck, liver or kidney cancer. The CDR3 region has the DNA TGTGCCAGCAGTTTGACAGGGGTAAAAGAGCAGTACTTC. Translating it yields CASSLTGVKEQYF.